This entry lists 5 T cell receptor beta chains sequenced from one sample in a study of sequential checkpoint blockade in melanoma. Profiled with immunoSEQ multiplex PCR; TCRdb holds only in-frame clones, not every one. The table shows around 9,300 clones, with approximately 25% occurring only once. Treatment noted: randomized to nivolumab then ipilimumab (arm A) or the reverse (arm B). The sample here was tumor tissue (inferred from file names), taken from a patient given nivolumab and ipilimumab in sequence. These receptors originate from a human donor with melanoma.

The gene calls are TRBV6-8 and TRBJ1-2; TRBD1 matches at 7 bases. This CDR3 is 15 amino acids long. Trimming cost V 7 bases and J 0 bases; bases outside gene matches: 8. The germline CDR1 and CDR2 sequences are MNHGY and SAAAGT. The CDR3 bases are TGTGCCAGCACCCTAAGGACAGGATCTAACTATGGCTACACCTTC. Encoded protein: CASTLRTGSNYGYTF.

This clone appeared a few times. This chain connects TRBV6-8 to TRBJ1-2; 7 bases map to TRBD1. Germline assignment: CDR1 MNHGY and CDR2 SAAAGT. CDR3 length: 14 residues. V lost 2 bases and J lost 4; bases outside the gene matches: 4. The CDR3 spells CASSYRQGVYGYTF. CDR3 DNA: TGTGCCAGCAGTTACCGGCAGGGGGTCTATGGCTACACCTTC.

CDR3 nucleotides: TGTGCCAGCAGCCCGTTCGGTGGATCGAGGGTAGAGACCCAGTACTTC. This gives the protein CASSPFGGSRVETQYF. This chain connects TRBV14 to TRBJ2-5, with D tentatively TRBD2 (5 bases). The CDR3 is made up of 16 amino acids. Germline V CDR1 and CDR2: SGHDN, FVKESK. Trimming removed 4 bases from V and 4 bases from J, with 19 bases in between.

The chain has TRBV6-8 and TRBJ2-3, with D possibly TRBD1 on 7 matching bases. The CDR3 consists of 16 residues. The V end was cut by 6 bases, the J end by 2 bases, with 18 bases between. Germline CDR1 reads MNHGY; CDR2 reads SAAAGT. The CDR3 DNA sequence: TGTGCCAGCAGCCAAGGAGGGGACAGATACACAGATACGCAGTATTTT. This encodes CASSQGGDRYTDTQYF.

The chain combines TRBV11-3 with TRBJ1-2; D unclear. CDR3 size: 14 residues. Germline lookup yields CDR1 SGHNT and CDR2 YENEEA. The V end lost 0 bases, the J end lost 6 bases, and 11 bases lay between the germline ends. The CDR3 sequence: CASSLEVAPHGYTF. CDR3 sequence (DNA): TGTGCCAGCAGCTTAGAGGTGGCCCCCCATGGCTACACCTTC. Combining the CDR3 with reference TRBV11-3 and TRBJ1-2 gives the whole variable domain EAGVVQSPRYKIIEKKQPVAFWCNPISGHNTLYWYLQNLGQGPELLIRYENEEAVDDSQLPKDRFSAERLKGVDSTLKIQPAELGDSAVYLCASSLEVAPHGYTFGSGTRLTVV.